The rows below give T cell receptor beta chains drawn from one sample of a study of T-cell memory formation after mild COVID-19. A single record per CDR3 protein comes from TCRdb applying MiXCR to the 5' RACE reads. The data contain 58,000 or so distinct CDR3 sequences, 25% to 30% of them singletons. The sample comprised PBMCs or a T cell subset sorted from them (not recorded which). The receptor set was obtained from a man in his late teens or twenties who had mild COVID-19 (a few samples of this study predate the infection). Cell type and time point are not known. The CDR3 runs from the conserved cysteine through the conserved F or W. The order of the fields is V gene, CDR3 protein.

>TRBV12-3/TRBV12-4
CASSLTDYNEQFF
>TRBV7-9
CASSSLDRSTGELFF
>TRBV5-1
CASSPLGGATHYEQYF
>TRBV7-6
CASSYRDRGKNTQYF
>TRBV7-9
CASSDTGSYNEQFF
>TRBV6-5
CASSPSRTEAFF
>TRBV29-1
CSVRGDYYEQYF
>TRBV12-3/TRBV12-4
CASSPLRAKLFF
>TRBV13
CASQYRGLNTEAFF
>TRBV7-9
CASRTGGPDTQYF
>TRBV7-2
CASSWAGGLSDTQYF
>TRBV29-1
CSVVGARGSADTQYF
>TRBV12-5
CAGGLDTKSAEQYF
>TRBV9
CASSVEGVGTEAFF
>TRBV19
CASSPGTEVYEQYF
>TRBV4-2
CASSQGKNEQFF
>TRBV6-2/TRBV6-3
CASSRLREADNEQFF
>TRBV15
CATSSGDNSPLHF
>TRBV7-9
CASSATGDRGSYEQYF
>TRBV29-1
CSGAGTGGLWDYGYTF
>TRBV5-8
CASSRRLAGGPWGTDTQYF
>TRBV7-9
CASSLAMSDYGYTF
>TRBV27
CASSLRTSGIEETQYF
>TRBV19
CASSIDPLGTAYEQYF
>TRBV29-1
CSVGGRKTGELFF
>TRBV28
CATTTGTGGTPLHF
>TRBV21-1
CASGETGFVPGELFF
>TRBV12-3/TRBV12-4
CASSSGAGSFTDTQYF
>TRBV7-2
CASSLSWTGKFMNTEAFF
>TRBV7-2
CASSLAGWESSYNEQFF
>TRBV20-1
CSASFAPGGYNEQFF
>TRBV5-4
CASSLLTGGGETQYF
>TRBV4-1
CASSQPDRLSTEAFF
>TRBV5-1
CASSLVQGENIQYF
>TRBV10-3
CAITQAGELSEAFF
>TRBV4-2
CASSQITGIYEQYF
>TRBV12-3/TRBV12-4
CASSPTVPNEKLFF
>TRBV6-5
CASSYSITGRNTGELFF
>TRBV4-3
CASSQEFAGGPETQYF
>TRBV6-1
CASSGSVGESTEAFF
>TRBV15
CATSRFLAGEATDTQYF
>TRBV6-6
CASSYAANRGAGTEAFF
>TRBV5-1
CASSLKGPNANTGELFF
>TRBV5-1
CASRGESTPRYEQYF
>TRBV5-1
CASSLGRGQNTEAFF
>TRBV4-3
CASSQGWADSQETQYF
>TRBV30
CAWGLAGLGAFF
>TRBV29-1
CSVEGGSNEQFF
>TRBV4-2
CASSQTNGETQYF
>TRBV14
CASSLGGGLAREAFF
>TRBV11-2
CASSLSQGLGNEQFF
>TRBV6-2/TRBV6-3
CASSHVGVGARNTIYF